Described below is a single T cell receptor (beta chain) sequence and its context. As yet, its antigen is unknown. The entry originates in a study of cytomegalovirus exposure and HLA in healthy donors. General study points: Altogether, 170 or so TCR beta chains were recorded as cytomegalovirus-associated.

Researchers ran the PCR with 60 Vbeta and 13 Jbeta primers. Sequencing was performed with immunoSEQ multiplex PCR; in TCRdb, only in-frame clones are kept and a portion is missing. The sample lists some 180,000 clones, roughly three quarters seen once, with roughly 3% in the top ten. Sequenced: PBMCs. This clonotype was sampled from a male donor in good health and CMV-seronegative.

CDR3 bases: TGTGCCAGCTCGGACAGCACGAACACTGAAGCTTTCTTT. Protein sequence: CASSDSTNTEAFF. The rearrangement joins TRBV9 to TRBJ1-1, with a tentative D call TRBD1 (6 bases). Germline lookup yields CDR1 SGDLS and CDR2 YYNGEE. This CDR3 comprises 13 residues. Trimming left V 7 bases short and J 1 base short, with 11 bases between.